A selection of T cell receptor beta chains follows, all from one sample in a study of blood T cell repertoires in COVID-19. Sequenced by immunoSEQ multiplex PCR; TCRdb stores in-frame clones only, minus some. The table lists about 160,000 clones, 85% to 95% of them singletons, with around 4.6% in the top ten. The source material was peripheral blood. The source of these receptors is a woman aged 45-65 years with acute or convalescent COVID-19. Each CDR3 is given with its conserved first and last residue. The order of the fields is clone size, V gene, J gene, D gene, CDR3 protein, CDR3 DNA. A D gene is named only where the DNA matches it firmly. The size of a clone is reported for some rows only, either as once, few or many, or as a class for expanded clones.

.	TRBV7-9	TRBJ2-7	.	CASSFSVDEQYF	TGTGCCAGCAGCTTTTCGGTCGACGAGCAGTACTTC
once	TRBV19	TRBJ2-5	TRBD2	CASSNSGGSQETQYF	TGTGCCAGTAGCAACTCGGGGGGTTCCCAAGAGACCCAGTACTTC
.	TRBV6-5	TRBJ1-2	.	CASSYSGSSNYGYTF	TGTGCCAGCAGTTACTCGGGCTCCAGTAACTATGGCTACACCTTC
.	TRBV25-1	TRBJ1-6	TRBD1	CASSERRDRRNSPLHF	TGTGCCAGCAGTGAACGCCGGGACAGGAGGAATTCACCCCTCCACTTT
few	TRBV7-8	TRBJ2-7	.	CASSRSGYEQYF	TGTGCCAGCAGCCGATCGGGGTACGAGCAGTACTTC
.	TRBV11-2	TRBJ1-6	.	CASSRQVLNSPLHF	TGTGCCAGCAGTCGACAGGTGCTTAATTCACCCCTCCACTTT
.	TRBV10-3	TRBJ1-1	TRBD1	CASETGGMDEAFF	TGTGCCTCAGAGACAGGGGGTATGGATGAAGCTTTCTTT
once	TRBV6-5	TRBJ2-7	TRBD1	CASSYSDRHVSYEQYF	TGTGCCAGCAGTTACTCGGACAGGCACGTCTCCTACGAGCAGTACTTC
.	TRBV5-1	TRBJ1-5	.	CASSPGDNQPQHF	TGCGCCAGCAGCCCAGGGGATAATCAGCCCCAGCATTTT
.	TRBV11-2	TRBJ1-3	.	CASSLGQAGGNTIYF	TGTGCCAGCAGCTTAGGACAGGCCGGGGGAAACACCATATATTTT
.	TRBV20-1	TRBJ1-2	.	CSEDTESGYTF	TGCAGTGAGGACACTGAGTCCGGCTACACCTTC
.	TRBV4-1	TRBJ2-5	TRBD2	CASSQFLAGGRLETQYF	TGCGCCAGCAGCCAATTCCTAGCGGGAGGGCGTCTGGAGACCCAGTACTTC
.	TRBV4-2	TRBJ2-1	TRBD2	CASSQGSGGAGEQFF	TGTGCCAGCAGCCAAGGCAGCGGGGGGGCCGGTGAGCAGTTCTTC
.	TRBV4-3	TRBJ2-1	.	CASSQDRSFNEQFF	TGCGCCAGCAGCCAAGATAGAAGTTTCAATGAGCAGTTCTTC
.	TRBV2	TRBJ1-1	TRBD1	CASNQQGPDTEAFF	TGTGCCAGCAACCAACAGGGGCCTGACACTGAAGCTTTCTTT
.	TRBV2	TRBJ1-1	.	CASSGGYTEAFF	TGTGCCAGCAGTGGCGGTTATACTGAAGCTTTCTTT
.	TRBV27	TRBJ1-2	TRBD1	CASSPPGTGGYTF	TGTGCCAGCAGCCCACCGGGGACAGGAGGCTACACCTTC
.	TRBV19	TRBJ1-5	TRBD1	CASSLRDRDQPQHF	TGTGCCAGTAGTCTCCGGGACAGGGATCAGCCCCAGCATTTT
.	TRBV5-8	TRBJ2-7	TRBD2	CASSSGGWTYEQYF	TGTGCCAGTTCGTCGGGGGGGTGGACCTACGAGCAGTACTTC
.	TRBV7-9	TRBJ1-4	.	CASSPPGPGDEKLFF	TGTGCCAGCAGCCCTCCGGGTCCGGGGGATGAAAAACTGTTTTTT
.	TRBV3-1/TRBV3-2	TRBJ1-2	.	CASSPRTYGRGYTF	TGTGCCAGCAGCCCCCGGACTTACGGGCGTGGCTACACCTTC
.	TRBV14	TRBJ1-5	.	CASSLTGYQPQHF	TGTGCCAGCAGCCTAACAGGGTATCAGCCCCAGCATTTT
.	TRBV4-1	TRBJ2-2	TRBD2	CASSQGVAGLVGGELFF	TGCGCCAGCAGCCAAGGGGTCGCGGGACTAGTGGGCGGGGAGCTGTTTTTT
.	TRBV28	TRBJ1-4	.	CASSRRTATTTNEKLFF	TGTGCCAGCAGCCGTAGGACAGCTACCACAACTAATGAAAAACTGTTTTTT
.	TRBV28	TRBJ1-5	.	CASSPSQGWGNQPQHF	TGTGCCAGCAGTCCCTCACAGGGTTGGGGCAATCAGCCCCAGCATTTT
.	TRBV5-1	TRBJ1-1	TRBD1	CASSLPGQGGTEAFF	TGCGCCAGCAGCCTTCCGGGACAGGGCGGCACTGAAGCTTTCTTT
once	TRBV6-1	TRBJ1-3	TRBD1	CASSERGTGNRSPSGNTIYF	TGTGCCAGCAGTGAAAGAGGGACAGGGAACCGATCCCCCTCTGGAAACACCATATATTTT
.	TRBV3-1/TRBV3-2	TRBJ2-1	.	CASSPYKNEQFF	TGTGCCAGCAGCCCATACAAGAATGAGCAGTTCTTC
.	TRBV19	TRBJ1-6	TRBD1	CASSIGTGGMNSPLHF	TGTGCCAGTAGTATAGGCACAGGGGGGATGAATTCACCCCTCCACTTT
.	TRBV18	TRBJ1-1	.	CASSPERTVNTEAFF	TGTGCCAGCTCACCAGAACGGACAGTGAACACTGAAGCTTTCTTT
.	TRBV9	TRBJ2-3	.	CASSAGGFSTDTQYF	TGTGCCAGCAGCGCCGGGGGATTTAGCACAGATACGCAGTATTTT
.	TRBV24-1	TRBJ2-5	TRBD1	CATSSPGTGVETQYF	TGTGCCACCAGTTCTCCCGGGACAGGGGTGGAGACCCAGTACTTC
.	TRBV6-5	TRBJ1-1	.	CASRNRLGIPEAFF	TGTGCCAGCAGAAACCGTCTGGGCATCCCTGAAGCTTTCTTT
.	TRBV5-4	TRBJ2-1	TRBD1	CASSTGTGGNNEQFF	TGTGCCAGCAGCACCGGGACAGGGGGCAACAATGAGCAGTTCTTC
.	TRBV19	TRBJ1-1	.	CASSQGLGVRTEAFF	TGTGCCAGTAGTCAGGGGCTGGGAGTGAGGACTGAAGCTTTCTTT
.	TRBV24-1	TRBJ2-5	.	CATRAGETQYF	TGTGCCACCAGGGCTGGAGAGACCCAGTACTTC
.	TRBV30	TRBJ1-2	.	CAWRGGSLYGYTF	TGTGCCTGGAGGGGGGGGAGTCTCTATGGCTACACCTTC
once	TRBV5-1	TRBJ2-1	TRBD2	CASSPRGELLLGQFF	TGCGCCAGCAGCCCTCGGGGGGAGCTCCTTCTTGGGCAGTTCTTC
.	TRBV6-6	TRBJ2-7	TRBD2	CASSGLAGQTEQYF	TGTGCCAGCAGCGGACTAGCGGGACAGACAGAGCAGTACTTC
.	TRBV7-9	TRBJ2-7	.	CASSRPSQGPVWEQYF	TGTGCCAGCAGCCGGCCCAGCCAGGGTCCCGTCTGGGAGCAGTACTTC